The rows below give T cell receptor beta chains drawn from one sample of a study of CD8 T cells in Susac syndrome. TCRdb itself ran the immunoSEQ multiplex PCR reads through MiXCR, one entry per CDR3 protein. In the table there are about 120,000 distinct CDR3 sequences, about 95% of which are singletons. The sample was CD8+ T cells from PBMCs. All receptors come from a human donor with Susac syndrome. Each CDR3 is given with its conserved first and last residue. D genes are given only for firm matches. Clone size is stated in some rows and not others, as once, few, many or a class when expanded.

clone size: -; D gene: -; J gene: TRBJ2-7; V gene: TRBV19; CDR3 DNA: TGTGCCAGTAGTCCACAGGGCCTCGAGCAGTACTTC; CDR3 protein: CASSPQGLEQYF
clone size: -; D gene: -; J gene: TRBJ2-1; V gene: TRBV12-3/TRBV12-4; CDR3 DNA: TGTGCCAGCAGCCAGAACTTCGAACCGCAGTTCTTC; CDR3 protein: CASSQNFEPQFF
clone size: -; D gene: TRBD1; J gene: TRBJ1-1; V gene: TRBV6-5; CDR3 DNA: TGTGCCAGCAGACGACAGGGGAACACTGAAGCTTTCTTT; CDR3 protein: CASRRQGNTEAFF
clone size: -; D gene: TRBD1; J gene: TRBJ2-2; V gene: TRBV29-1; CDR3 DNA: TGCAGCGCTGTGGGGACAGCAAACACCGGGGAGCTGTTTTTT; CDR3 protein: CSAVGTANTGELFF
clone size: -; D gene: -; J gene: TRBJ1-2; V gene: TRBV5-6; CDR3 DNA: TGTGCCAGCAGCTCCCCGGGGCCCTATGGCTACACCTTC; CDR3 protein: CASSSPGPYGYTF
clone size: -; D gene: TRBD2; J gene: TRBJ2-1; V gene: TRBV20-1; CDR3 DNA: TGCAGGGGACTAGCGGGGGGGCCGAACTACAATGAGCAGTTCTTC; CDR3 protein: CRGLAGGPNYNEQFF
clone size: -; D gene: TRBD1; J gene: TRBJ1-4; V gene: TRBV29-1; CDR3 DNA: TGCAGCGGGGGACAGGGTAATGAAAAACTGTTTTTT; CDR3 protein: CSGGQGNEKLFF
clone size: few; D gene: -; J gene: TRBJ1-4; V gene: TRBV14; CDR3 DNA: TGTGCCAGCAGCGGGACGGCTGCAACTAATGAAAAACTGTTTTTT; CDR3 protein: CASSGTAATNEKLFF
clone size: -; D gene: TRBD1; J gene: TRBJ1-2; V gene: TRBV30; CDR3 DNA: TGTGCCTGGATAAAGCGAGACAGGGGCCGCCTACCTGGCTACACCTTC; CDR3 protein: CAWIKRDRGRLPGYTF
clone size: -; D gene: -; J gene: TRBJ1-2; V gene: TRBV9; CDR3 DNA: TGTGCCAGCAGCGTAGTAGGGGTCTGGGGCTACACCTTC; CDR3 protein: CASSVVGVWGYTF
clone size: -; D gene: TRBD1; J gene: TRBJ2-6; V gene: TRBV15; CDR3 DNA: TGTGCCACCGGGACAGCGAGCTCTGGGGCCAACGTCCTGACTTTC; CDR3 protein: CATGTASSGANVLTF
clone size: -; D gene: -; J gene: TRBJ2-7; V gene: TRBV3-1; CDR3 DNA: TGTGCCAGCAGCCCCAGCGAGGGGCCCTCCTACGAGCAGTACTTC; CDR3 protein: CASSPSEGPSYEQYF